Listed below are T cell receptor beta chains from one sample, sequenced in a study of blood T cell repertoires in COVID-19. Produced via immunoSEQ multiplex PCR; TCRdb's table is partial and in-frame only. The sample comprises about 300,000 clones, around 82% of which are singletons, and approximately 1.2% rests with the top ten. The specimen was peripheral blood. These receptors were collected from a woman in her fifties or sixties with acute or convalescent COVID-19. Both conserved end residues are part of each CDR3. A D gene is named only where the DNA matches it firmly. Clone size appears in some rows only: once, few, many, or a class for an expanded clone.

v_call	clone_size	d_call	j_call	cdr3_aa	cdr3_nt
TRBV27	.	TRBD1	TRBJ2-3	CASSLFISPAQGFLYTQYF	TGTGCCAGCAGTTTATTCATCTCTCCCGCACAGGGGTTCTTGTATACGCAGTATTTT
TRBV24-1	.	TRBD1	TRBJ1-2	CATTDRVGYGYTF	TGTGCCACCACAGACAGGGTGGGCTATGGCTACACCTTC
TRBV5-1	.	.	TRBJ1-4	CASSPRQDNEKLFF	TGCGCCAGCAGCCCTAGACAGGATAATGAAAAACTGTTTTTT
TRBV18	.	TRBD1	TRBJ2-1	CASSPGQGNNEQFF	TGTGCCAGCTCCCCTGGACAGGGCAACAATGAGCAGTTCTTC
TRBV9	once	TRBD2	TRBJ2-1	CASSVRGTSGAPPHWEQFF	TGTGCCAGCAGCGTAAGGGGGACTAGCGGGGCGCCCCCTCATTGGGAGCAGTTCTTC
TRBV3-1/TRBV3-2	.	.	TRBJ1-6	CASRQGLGARNSPLHF	TGTGCCAGCAGACAAGGGTTGGGGGCTAGGAATTCACCCCTCCACTTT
TRBV4-2	.	TRBD1	TRBJ2-6	CASSQAGTGGDGANVLTF	TGTGCCAGCAGCCAGGCCGGGACAGGGGGGGATGGGGCCAACGTCCTGACTTTC
TRBV29-1	.	TRBD1	TRBJ2-2	CSFAGTGSAGELFF	TGCAGCTTTGCCGGGACAGGGTCGGCCGGGGAGCTGTTTTTT
TRBV24-1	.	TRBD1	TRBJ1-5	CATSASTPDRGGNQPQHF	TGTGCCACCAGTGCCTCAACCCCGGACAGGGGAGGGAATCAGCCCCAGCATTTT
TRBV5-6	.	TRBD1	TRBJ2-2	CASSSIDRENTGELFF	TGTGCCAGCAGCTCAATAGACAGGGAGAACACCGGGGAGCTGTTTTTT
TRBV19	once	TRBD1	TRBJ1-5	CASSLPYGTGGDQPQHF	TGTGCCAGTAGTTTACCTTACGGAACAGGGGGCGATCAGCCCCAGCATTTT
TRBV5-5	.	.	TRBJ2-7	CASSLGSSLYEQYF	TGTGCCAGCAGCTTGGGTTCTAGCCTCTACGAGCAGTACTTC
TRBV24-1	.	TRBD2	TRBJ2-5	CATKGAGEETQYF	TGTGCCACCAAAGGCGCGGGGGAAGAGACCCAGTACTTC
TRBV5-4	.	.	TRBJ1-6	CASSLSGSAGSPLHF	TGTGCCAGCAGCTTGTCAGGGTCAGCGGGTTCACCCCTCCACTTT
TRBV7-2	.	TRBD1	TRBJ1-2	CASSGLDRGVNGYTF	TGTGCCAGCAGCGGATTGGACAGGGGAGTTAATGGCTACACCTTC
TRBV3-1/TRBV3-2	.	.	TRBJ1-2	CASSQGLGYTF	TGTGCCAGCAGCCAAGGTCTCGGCTACACCTTC
TRBV5-1	.	.	TRBJ1-3	CASSPESGNTIYF	TGCGCCAGCAGCCCGGAGTCCGGAAACACCATATATTTT
TRBV6-2/TRBV6-3	.	TRBD2	TRBJ2-7	CASSPGTSVYEQYF	TGTGCCAGCAGTCCCGGGACTAGCGTCTACGAGCAGTACTTC
TRBV5-6	.	.	TRBJ1-1	CASSLDRKGEAFF	TGTGCCAGCAGCTTGGACAGGAAGGGTGAAGCTTTCTTT
TRBV5-6	.	.	TRBJ1-1	CASSFMGRLTEAFF	TGTGCCAGCAGCTTCATGGGGAGGTTGACTGAAGCTTTCTTT
TRBV7-2	.	TRBD2	TRBJ2-1	CASSSGRDYIPFF	TGTGCCAGCAGCTCGGGCCGGGACTATATTCCGTTCTTC
TRBV18	.	TRBD1	TRBJ1-2	CASSSGQEANYGYTF	TGTGCCAGCTCAAGCGGACAGGAGGCTAACTATGGCTACACCTTC